This TCR beta chain was identified in a study of read filtering for tumor transcriptome and immune sequencing. Across the study: The cohort had approximately 16 men and around 15 women aged roughly 40 to 90, mean roughly 71 years. Whole-transcriptome libraries were prepared after DNase treatment.

General study findings and limits: RNA-seq captured clonotypes less deeply and reliably than IR-seq. The CD138-negative fraction was mixed bone marrow immune cells, not pure T cells.

Notes on this clonotype: Its antigen remains unknown.

Molecular barcoded adaptors covering alpha/delta and beta/gamma chains were used on about 0.4 ug RNA. MiXCR, run by TCRdb on the reads, gives a single entry per CDR3 protein. This repertoire shows 40,000 to 50,000 distinct CDR3 sequences, roughly a fifth found once; its top ten account for approximately 15%. The clonotype was recovered from a donor aged 40 or older with multiple myeloma. Sequencing was performed on a population of CD138-negative cells sorted from bone marrow.

CDR3 in amino acids: CASSEQESYNEQFF. CDR3 in DNA: TGTGCCAGCAGTGAGCAGGAGAGTTACAATGAGCAGTTCTTC. This chain connects TRBV6-4 to TRBJ2-1; D remains unclear. Trimming stripped 3 bases from V and 4 bases from J, with 10 bases between. This CDR3 has 14 amino acids. Germline V gene data show CDR1 as MRHNA and CDR2 as SNTAGT.